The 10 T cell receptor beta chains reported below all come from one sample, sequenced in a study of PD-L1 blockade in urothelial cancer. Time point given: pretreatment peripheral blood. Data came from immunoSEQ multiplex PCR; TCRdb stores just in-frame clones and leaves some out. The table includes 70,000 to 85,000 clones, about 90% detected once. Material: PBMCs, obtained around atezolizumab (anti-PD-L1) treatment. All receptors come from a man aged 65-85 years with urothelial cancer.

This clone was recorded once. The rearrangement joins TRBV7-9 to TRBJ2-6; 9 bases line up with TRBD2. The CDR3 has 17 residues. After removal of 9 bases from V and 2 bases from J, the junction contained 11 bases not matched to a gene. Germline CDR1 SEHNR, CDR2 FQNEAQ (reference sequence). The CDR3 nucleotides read TGTGCCAGTCAGTTAGGGGTAGCGGGAGCTGGGGCCAACGTCCTGACTTTC. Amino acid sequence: CASQLGVAGAGANVLTF.

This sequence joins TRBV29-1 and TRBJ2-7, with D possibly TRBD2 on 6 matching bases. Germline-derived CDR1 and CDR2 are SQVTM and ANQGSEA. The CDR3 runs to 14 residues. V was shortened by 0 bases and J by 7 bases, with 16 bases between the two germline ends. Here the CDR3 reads CSVEDRLVGGEQYF. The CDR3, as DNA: TGCAGCGTTGAAGATCGCTTAGTTGGGGGGGAGCAGTACTTC.

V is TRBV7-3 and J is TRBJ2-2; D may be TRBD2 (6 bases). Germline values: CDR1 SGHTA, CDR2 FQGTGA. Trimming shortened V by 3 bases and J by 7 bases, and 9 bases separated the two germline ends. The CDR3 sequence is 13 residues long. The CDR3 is CASSFYSGGELFF. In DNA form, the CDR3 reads TGTGCCAGCAGCTTCTATAGCGGCGGGGAGCTGTTTTTT.

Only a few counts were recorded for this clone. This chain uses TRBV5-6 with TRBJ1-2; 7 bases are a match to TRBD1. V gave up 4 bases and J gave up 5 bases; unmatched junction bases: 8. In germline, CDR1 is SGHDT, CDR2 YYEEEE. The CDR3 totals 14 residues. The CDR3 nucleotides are TGTGCCAGCAGCCAGCCGGGACAGATTTATGGCTACACCTTC. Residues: CASSQPGQIYGYTF.

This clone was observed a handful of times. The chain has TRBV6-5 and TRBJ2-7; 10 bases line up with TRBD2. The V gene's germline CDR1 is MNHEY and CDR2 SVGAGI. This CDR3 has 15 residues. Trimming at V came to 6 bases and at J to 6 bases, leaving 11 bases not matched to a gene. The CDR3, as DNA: TGTGCCAGCAGCCCCCAAGCGGGAGGGAGAAGCGAGCAGTACTTC. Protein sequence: CASSPQAGGRSEQYF.

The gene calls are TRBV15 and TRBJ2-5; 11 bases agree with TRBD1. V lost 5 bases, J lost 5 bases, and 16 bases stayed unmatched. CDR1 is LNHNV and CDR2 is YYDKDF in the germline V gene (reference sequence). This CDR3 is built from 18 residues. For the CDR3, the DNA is TGTGCCACCAGCGTATGGGGACAGGGGGTTAATATTCAGGAGACCCAGTACTTC. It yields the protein CATSVWGQGVNIQETQYF.

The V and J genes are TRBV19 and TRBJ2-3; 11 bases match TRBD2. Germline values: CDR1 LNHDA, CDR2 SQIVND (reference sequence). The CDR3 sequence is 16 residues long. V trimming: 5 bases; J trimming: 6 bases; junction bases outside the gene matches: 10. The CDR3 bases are TGTGCCAGTAGTGGACGTCTTAGCGGGAGGGGGGATACGCAGTATTTT. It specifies CASSGRLSGRGDTQYF.

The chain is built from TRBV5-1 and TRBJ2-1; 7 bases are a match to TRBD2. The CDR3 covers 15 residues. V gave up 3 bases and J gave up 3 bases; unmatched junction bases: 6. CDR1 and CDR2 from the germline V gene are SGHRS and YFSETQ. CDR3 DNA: TGCGCCAGCAGCTACCGGGACTACAACTACAATGAGCAGTTCTTC. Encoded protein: CASSYRDYNYNEQFF.

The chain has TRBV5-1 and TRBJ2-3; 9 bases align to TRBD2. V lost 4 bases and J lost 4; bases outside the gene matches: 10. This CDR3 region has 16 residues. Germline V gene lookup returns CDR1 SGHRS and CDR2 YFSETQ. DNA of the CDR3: TGCGCCAGCAGCAGGCTAGCGGGACAAGCCCCAGATACGCAGTATTTT. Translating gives CASSRLAGQAPDTQYF.

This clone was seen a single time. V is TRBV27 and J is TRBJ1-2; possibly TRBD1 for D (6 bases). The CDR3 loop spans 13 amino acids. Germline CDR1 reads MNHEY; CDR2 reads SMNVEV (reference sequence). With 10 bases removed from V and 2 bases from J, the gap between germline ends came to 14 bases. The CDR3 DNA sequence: TGTGCCACCTCGGACAGACCGAACTATGGCTACACCTTC. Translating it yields CATSDRPNYGYTF.